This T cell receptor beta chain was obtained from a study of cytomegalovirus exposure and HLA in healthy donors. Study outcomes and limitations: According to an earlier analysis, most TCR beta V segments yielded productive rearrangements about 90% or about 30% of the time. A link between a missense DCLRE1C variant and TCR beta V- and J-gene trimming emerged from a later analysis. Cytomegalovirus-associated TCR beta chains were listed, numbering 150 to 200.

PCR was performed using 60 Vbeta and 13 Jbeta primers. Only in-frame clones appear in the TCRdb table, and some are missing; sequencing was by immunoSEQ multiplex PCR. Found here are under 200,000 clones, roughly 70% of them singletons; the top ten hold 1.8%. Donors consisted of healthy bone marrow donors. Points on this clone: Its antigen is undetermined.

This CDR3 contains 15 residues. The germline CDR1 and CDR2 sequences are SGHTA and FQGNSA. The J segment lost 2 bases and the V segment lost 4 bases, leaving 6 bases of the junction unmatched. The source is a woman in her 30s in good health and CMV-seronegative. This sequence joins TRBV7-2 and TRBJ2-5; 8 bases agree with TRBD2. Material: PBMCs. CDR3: CASSYNGGGQETQYF. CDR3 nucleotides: TGTGCCAGCAGCTACAACGGGGGGGGGCAAGAGACCCAGTACTTC. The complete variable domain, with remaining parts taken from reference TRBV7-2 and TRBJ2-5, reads GAGVSQSPSNKVTEKGKDVELRCDPISGHTALYWYRQSLGQGLEFLIYFQGNSAPDKSGLPSDRFSAERTGGSVSTLTIQRTQQEDSAVYLCASSYNGGGQETQYFGPGTRLLVL.